This TCR beta chain was observed in a study of T cells after yellow fever vaccination. Study-wide findings and caveats: The secondary T-cell response peaked on day 5, not day 15, but was weaker.

Trimming cost V 5 bases and J 1 base; bases outside gene matches: 8. This CDR3 has 17 residues. Looked up from germline, CDR1 is SGHVS and CDR2 is FQNEAQ. This clonotype was detected a few times. The antigen is undetermined. TCRdb passed the 5' RACE reads through MiXCR, listing each CDR3 protein once. The table lists about 320,000 distinct CDR3 sequences, 3.5% to 4.5% of them singletons. The chain uses TRBV7-8 and TRBJ2-4; 10 nucleotides match TRBD1. Specimen: PBMCs, collected 15 days after the yellow fever booster vaccination. This clonotype was obtained from a man aged 18 to 29 who received the YFV17D yellow fever vaccine. The CDR3 here is CASSHGTGVSAKNIQYF. The CDR3, as DNA: TGTGCCAGCAGCCACGGGACAGGGGTTTCGGCCAAAAACATTCAGTACTTC.